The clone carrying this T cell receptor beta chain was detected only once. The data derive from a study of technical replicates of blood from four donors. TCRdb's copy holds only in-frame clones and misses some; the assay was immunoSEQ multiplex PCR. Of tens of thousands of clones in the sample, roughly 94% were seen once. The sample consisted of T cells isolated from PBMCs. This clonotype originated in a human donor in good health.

The chain's CDR3 is CSVAKQSSYNEQFF. The CDR3 region has the DNA TGCAGCGTTGCGAAACAGAGCTCCTACAATGAGCAGTTCTTC. The chain has TRBV29-1 and TRBJ2-1, with no clear D. V was clipped by 4 bases and J by 0 bases, with 10 bases between them. This CDR3 is 14 amino acids long. Germline V gives CDR1 SQVTM, CDR2 ANQGSEA.